The next 20 T cell receptor beta chains were all read from a single sample in a study of T cell repertoires in cytomegalovirus infection. TCRdb reanalysed the reads using MiXCR and keeps one entry per CDR3 protein. The repertoire consists of some 900,000 distinct CDR3 sequences, with about 30% occurring once and the leading ten covering about an eighth. Their antigen targets remain unknown. Specimen: cultured CD8+ T cells from PBMCs, collected from culture after CMV antigen stimulation. These TCRs come from a human donor in good health (CMV status not recorded). Some clones in this sample may be carry-over from other donors' samples.

This clonotype was found once. This chain uses TRBV12-3 or TRBV12-4 with TRBJ1-1, with D unresolved. There are 12 residues in the CDR3. The V end was cut by 7 bases, the J end by 3 bases, with 9 bases between. CDR3 protein: CASTDGDTEAFF. The CDR3 DNA is TGTGCCAGCACCGACGGGGACACTGAAGCTTTCTTT.

This clonotype was counted only a few times. The chain carries TRBV19 and TRBJ2-1; D gene uncertain. CDR3 size: 15 residues. V lost 10 bases, J lost 0 bases, and 16 bases lay in between. Germline V gene sequence: CDR1 LNHDA, CDR2 SQIVND (reference sequence). CDR3 in amino acids: CAIRDRHSSYNEQFF. The CDR3 DNA is TGTGCCATAAGGGATAGACACAGCTCCTACAATGAGCAGTTCTTC.

Comments on this clonotype: One end of the junction is discordant with germline, which a read error may explain. The chain combines TRBV6-1 with TRBJ2-5, with TRBD2 matching over 9 bases. Germline V gene sequence: CDR1 MNHNS, CDR2 SASEGT. The CDR3 covers 15 residues. In nucleotides, the CDR3 is TGTGCCAACAGTTCCGCGGGGGGGAACCAAGAGACCCAGTACTTC. This sequence encodes CANSSAGGNQETQYF.

This clonotype has just a few counts. The chain uses TRBV7-9 and TRBJ2-3; D gene ambiguous. This CDR3 comprises 16 residues. Trimming took off 1 base at V and 0 bases at J, with 11 bases between the two ends. CDR1 and CDR2 (germline): SEHNR, FQNEAQ (reference sequence). CDR3 nucleotide sequence: TGTGCCAGCAGCTTAGGCCGGGCCACTAGCACAGATACGCAGTATTTT. It encodes CASSLGRATSTDTQYF.

The chain combines TRBV9 with TRBJ1-2; D perhaps matches TRBD1 (6 bases). The CDR3 covers 14 residues. V was shortened by 0 bases and J by 5 bases, with 11 bases between the two germline ends. CDR1 is SGDLS and CDR2 is YYNGEE in the germline V gene. CDR3 loop: CASSVGGQKYGYTF. CDR3 DNA: TGTGCCAGCAGCGTAGGCGGACAGAAATATGGCTACACCTTC.

The chain is built from TRBV13 and TRBJ2-7; D unclear. Trimming stripped 5 bases from V and 0 bases from J, with 20 bases between. The CDR3 has 17 residues. Germline V lookup: CDR1 PRHDT, CDR2 FYEKMQ (reference sequence). CDR3 coding DNA: TGTGCCAGCAGCCCTGAAAGGTCTAGGACGGACTCCTACGAGCAGTACTTC. It yields the protein CASSPERSRTDSYEQYF.

This clonotype was seen once. This may be a read error: a much more frequent sequence differs by one nucleotide. This chain links TRBV7-2 with TRBJ1-1; possibly TRBD1 for D (5 bases). This CDR3 has 15 amino acids. V lost 0 bases and J lost 4, with 12 bases in between. Germline CDR1 is SGHTA and CDR2 is FQGNSA. For the CDR3, the DNA is TGTACCAGCAGCTTAGCGCCCAGCGGGGCCACTGAAGCTTTCTTT. As protein: CTSSLAPSGATEAFF.

This clonotype was seen repeatedly, ten times or more. The J gene is TRBJ2-1, the V gene TRBV7-6, with 7 bases fitting TRBD2. The CDR3 totals 18 residues. CDR1 and CDR2 from the germline V gene are SGHVS and FNYEAQ. With 1 base clipped from V and 0 bases from J, the junction kept 9 bases outside the gene matches. DNA for the CDR3: TGTGCCAGCAGCTTAGGCGACTGGCGGGGGTCCTCCTACAATGAGCAGTTCTTC. Its translation: CASSLGDWRGSSYNEQFF. The full variable domain, completed using reference TRBV7-6 and TRBJ2-1, is GAGVSQSPRYKVTKRGQDVALRCDPISGHVSLYWYRQALGQGPEFLTYFNYEAQQDKSGLPNDRFSAERPEGSISTLTIQRTEQRDSAMYRCASSLGDWRGSSYNEQFFGPGTRLTVL.

The gene calls are TRBV27 and TRBJ1-1, with D uncertain. V lost 3 bases, J lost 0 bases, and 8 bases lay in between. The CDR3 spans 14 residues. Germline V CDR1 and CDR2: MNHEY, SMNVEV (reference sequence). In DNA form, the CDR3 reads TGTGCCAGCAGTTTTGGACCGCTGAACACTGAAGCTTTCTTT. The encoded protein is CASSFGPLNTEAFF.

CDR3 nucleotides: TGCGCCAGCAGTAAAACAAGGGACCGCTCATACAATGAGCAGTTCTTC. Protein product: CASSKTRDRSYNEQFF. The chain has TRBV10-1 and TRBJ2-1; D might be TRBD1 or TRBD2, each matching 5 bases. CDR3 length: 16 residues. Trimming removed 5 bases at V and 4 bases at J, with 18 bases between. The germline CDR1 and CDR2 sequences are WNHNN and SYGVQD (reference sequence).

This clonotype was counted between two and nine times. V is TRBV12-3 or TRBV12-4 and J is TRBJ2-2; D not resolved. This CDR3 comprises 16 residues. V lost 5 bases, J lost 4 bases, and 17 bases lay in between. CDR3 sequence (DNA): TGTGCCAGCAGTAGCCGGGCCCCGCCGAGCACCGGGGAGCTGTTTTTT. Protein sequence: CASSSRAPPSTGELFF.

The chain combines TRBV7-9 with TRBJ2-1; 10 bases agree with TRBD2. The V gene's germline CDR1 is SEHNR and CDR2 FQNEAQ (reference sequence). V lost 3 bases, J lost 10 bases, and 9 bases stayed unmatched. The CDR3 length is 15 residues. DNA of the CDR3: TGTGCCAGCAGCTTTCTAGCGGGGGCCTCGGGGGAGCAGTTCTTC. It yields the protein CASSFLAGASGEQFF.

This clonotype turned up a few times. This sequence joins TRBV6-6 and TRBJ2-3, with no clear D. This CDR3 region has 14 residues. Germline V lookup: CDR1 MNHNY, CDR2 SVGAGI (reference sequence). Trimming left V 1 base short and J 1 base short, with 6 bases between. CDR3 sequence reads: CASSYLVGTDTQYF. The CDR3, as DNA: TGTGCCAGCAGTTACTTGGTAGGCACAGATACGCAGTATTTT.

The chain carries TRBV7-2 and TRBJ1-4, with unresolved D. The germline V gene has CDR1 SGHTA and CDR2 FQGNSA. The CDR3 loop spans 15 amino acids. The V end was cut by 5 bases, the J end by 8 bases, with 18 bases between. This chain's CDR3 is CASSSRRYRREKLFF. The CDR3 DNA is TGTGCCAGCAGCAGTAGGCGATACCGACGGGAAAAACTGTTTTTT.

This sequence joins TRBV27 and TRBJ1-1; perhaps TRBD1 as D (5 bases). Germline assignment: CDR1 MNHEY and CDR2 SMNVEV (reference sequence). Trimming stripped 8 bases from V and 11 bases from J, with 15 bases between. The CDR3 sequence is 11 residues long. CDR3 in amino acids: CASVRQMAAFF. CDR3 sequence (DNA): TGTGCCAGCGTTCGACAGATGGCGGCTTTCTTT.

This chain joins TRBV5-8 and TRBJ1-4; 11 bases match TRBD1. V lost 0 bases, J lost 6 bases, and 7 bases stayed unmatched. The V gene's germline CDR1 is SGHTS and CDR2 YDEGEE. This CDR3 region has 17 residues. CDR3 bases: TGTGCCAGCAGCTTGGATAGGACAGGGGGCGTGCATGAAAAACTGTTTTTT. It encodes CASSLDRTGGVHEKLFF.

This clonotype was seen more than once but under ten times. This sequence joins TRBV6-5 and TRBJ2-1; D possibly uses TRBD1 or TRBD2 (7 bases each). Between the trimmed V and J ends, which lost 2 bases and 8 bases, there was a span of 19 bases. This CDR3 region has 16 residues. CDR1 and CDR2 from the germline V gene are MNHEY and SVGAGI. Here the CDR3 reads CASSYLGGGKWYEQFF. The CDR3, as DNA: TGTGCCAGCAGTTACCTGGGAGGGGGCAAGTGGTATGAGCAGTTCTTC.

This clonotype came up a few times. V and J are TRBV7-8 and TRBJ2-3; 9 bases align to TRBD2. V lost 5 bases to trimming and J lost 1 base; unmatched junction nucleotides: 13. CDR1 is SGHVS, CDR2 FQNEAQ, per germline. The CDR3 has 18 residues. This CDR3 reads CASSPRVAGDLGTDTQYF. The CDR3 coding sequence is TGTGCCAGCAGCCCGCGGGTAGCGGGGGACTTAGGCACAGATACGCAGTATTTT. The variable domain in full, completed from reference TRBV7-8 and TRBJ2-3, reads GAGVSQSPRYKVAKRGQDVALRCDPISGHVSLFWYQQALGQGPEFLTYFQNEAQLDKSGLPSDRFFAERPEGSVSTLKIQRTQQEDSAVYLCASSPRVAGDLGTDTQYFGPGTRLTVL.

This clonotype appeared a few times. J is TRBJ1-1 and V is TRBV5-1; perhaps TRBD1 as D (5 bases). The CDR3 runs to 14 residues. Trimming cost V 1 base and J 5 bases, with 12 bases left between them. From germline, CDR1 is SGHRS and CDR2 YFSETQ. CDR3 nucleotide sequence: TGCGCCAGCAGCTTGTCTGCAGGGACGACTGAAGCTTTCTTT. It specifies CASSLSAGTTEAFF. Using reference TRBV5-1 and TRBJ1-1 for the parts outside the CDR3, the full variable domain is KAGVTQTPRYLIKTRGQQVTLSCSPISGHRSVSWYQQTPGQGLQFLFEYFSETQRNKGNFPGRFSGRQFSNSRSEMNVSTLELGDSALYLCASSLSAGTTEAFFGQGTRLTVV.

This chain's CDR3 is CASSPRTGGVDTQYF. In DNA form, the CDR3 reads TGTGCCAGCAGCCCCCGGACAGGGGGCGTAGATACGCAGTATTTT. V usage is TRBV7-9 and J usage is TRBJ2-3; 11 bases are a match to TRBD1. Germline V lookup: CDR1 SEHNR, CDR2 FQNEAQ (reference sequence). V was pared by 5 bases and J by 5 bases, with 6 bases of the junction left unmatched. There are 15 residues in the CDR3.